Sequencing of this T cell receptor (beta chain) was carried out in a study of chemoradiotherapy in HPV16-positive cancers. The wider study: Candidate HPV-specific clones and shared TCR motifs came from two HPV16-positive patients.

Samples were taken several times over chemoradiotherapy. Study conclusions and caveats: For HPV16-positive patients, expanding HPV-responsive T cells associated with longer recurrence-free survival. Candidate HPV-specific clones and E7-related TCR motifs grew in tumor during treatment.

Clones were read by immunoSEQ multiplex PCR, and TCRdb kept only the in-frame ones, dropping some. The profile covers more than 10,000 clones, with approximately 89% appearing a single time and roughly a fifth taken by the ten largest. Trimming removed 0 bases from V and 7 bases from J, with 16 bases in between. Germline V gene lookup returns CDR1 LGHNA and CDR2 YSLEER. The CDR3 consists of 17 residues. In this sample, this clone turned up once. What it recognizes is unknown. This rearrangement joins TRBV4-3 to TRBJ1-6, with a weak D call TRBD1 (5 bases). The TCR was taken from a human donor with HPV-associated anogenital cancer. This specimen was blood, taken from a patient who underwent chemoradiotherapy. The CDR3 reads CASSQDLGEGPNSPLHF. The CDR3 DNA is TGCGCCAGCAGCCAAGATTTGGGGGAGGGTCCCAATTCACCCCTCCACTTT.